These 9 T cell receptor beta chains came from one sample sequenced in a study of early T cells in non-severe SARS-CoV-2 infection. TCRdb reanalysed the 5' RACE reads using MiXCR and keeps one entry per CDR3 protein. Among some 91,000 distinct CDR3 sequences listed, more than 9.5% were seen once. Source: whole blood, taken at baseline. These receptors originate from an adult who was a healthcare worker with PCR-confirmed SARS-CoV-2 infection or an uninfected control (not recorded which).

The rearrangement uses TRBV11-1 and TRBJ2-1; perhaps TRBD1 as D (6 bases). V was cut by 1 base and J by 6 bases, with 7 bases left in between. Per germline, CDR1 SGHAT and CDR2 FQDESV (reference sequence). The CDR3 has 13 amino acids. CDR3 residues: CASSLDRVNEQFF. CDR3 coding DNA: TGTGCCAGCAGCTTAGACAGGGTCAATGAGCAGTTCTTC.

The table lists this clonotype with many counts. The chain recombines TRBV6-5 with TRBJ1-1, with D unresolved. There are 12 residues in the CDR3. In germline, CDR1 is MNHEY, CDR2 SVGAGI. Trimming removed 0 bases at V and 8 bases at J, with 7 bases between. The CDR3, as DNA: TGTGCCAGCAGTTACTCGGGGAGAGAAGCTTTCTTT. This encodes CASSYSGREAFF.

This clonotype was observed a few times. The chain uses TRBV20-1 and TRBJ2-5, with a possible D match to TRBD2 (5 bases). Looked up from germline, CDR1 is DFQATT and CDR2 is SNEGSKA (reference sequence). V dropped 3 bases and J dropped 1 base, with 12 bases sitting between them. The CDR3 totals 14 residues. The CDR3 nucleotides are TGCAGTGCTAGCTGGACGGGAACCCAAGAGACCCAGTACTTC. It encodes CSASWTGTQETQYF.

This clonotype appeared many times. CDR3 coding DNA: TGTGCCTGGAGTCGGTCGACAGGGAGGATCAACGAGCAGTACTTC. This sequence encodes CAWSRSTGRINEQYF. The rearrangement links TRBV30 to TRBJ2-7; possibly TRBD1 for D (7 bases). CDR1 and CDR2 (germline): GTSNPN, SVGIG (reference sequence). The germline V and J ends were trimmed by 2 bases and 5 bases, with 19 bases remaining between them. The CDR3 is 15 amino acids.

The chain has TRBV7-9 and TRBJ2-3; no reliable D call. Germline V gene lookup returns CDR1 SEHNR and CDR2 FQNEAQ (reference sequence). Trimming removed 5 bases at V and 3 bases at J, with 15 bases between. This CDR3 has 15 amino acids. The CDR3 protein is CASSPFGLITDTQYF. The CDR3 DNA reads TGTGCCAGCAGCCCGTTCGGCCTCATTACAGATACGCAGTATTTT.

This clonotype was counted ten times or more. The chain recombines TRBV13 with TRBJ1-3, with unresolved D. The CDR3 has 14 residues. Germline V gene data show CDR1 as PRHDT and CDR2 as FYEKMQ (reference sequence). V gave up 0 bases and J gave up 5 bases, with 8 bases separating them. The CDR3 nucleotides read TGTGCCAGCAGCTTAGGAGTAGGTCGAAACACCATATATTTT. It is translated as CASSLGVGRNTIYF.

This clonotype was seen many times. This chain's CDR3 is CASSRPGLPEAFF. The CDR3, as DNA: TGTGCCAGCAGCAGGCCGGGACTCCCTGAAGCTTTCTTT. This chain joins TRBV7-2 and TRBJ1-1; D is possibly TRBD1 (5 bases). This CDR3 contains 13 residues. The germline V and J ends were trimmed by 5 bases and 6 bases, with 13 bases remaining between them. Germline V gene data show CDR1 as SGHTA and CDR2 as FQGNSA.

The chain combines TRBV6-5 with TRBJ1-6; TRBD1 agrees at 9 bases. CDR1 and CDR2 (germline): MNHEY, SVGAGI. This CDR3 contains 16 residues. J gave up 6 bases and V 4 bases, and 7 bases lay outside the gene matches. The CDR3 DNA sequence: TGTGCCAGCAGTTCCTCCGGGACAGGGCGTAATTCACCCCTCCACTTT. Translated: CASSSSGTGRNSPLHF.

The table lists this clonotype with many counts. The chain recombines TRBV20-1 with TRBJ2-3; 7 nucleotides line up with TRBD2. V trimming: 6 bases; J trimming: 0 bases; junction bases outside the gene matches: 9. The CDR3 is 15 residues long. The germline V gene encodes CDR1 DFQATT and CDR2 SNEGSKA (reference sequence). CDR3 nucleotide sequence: TGCAGTGCCCCGAAGGCTAGCGGAAGCACAGATACGCAGTATTTT. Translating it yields CSAPKASGSTDTQYF.